The next 31 T cell receptor beta chains were all read from a single sample in a study of blood T cells in healthy people across ages (dated by TCRdb to between 2014 and 2016). Libraries came from 5' RACE. Sequencing was carried out with an Illumina HiSeq 2500. A second PCR of about 6 to 11 cycles was run with a J-beta primer mix and a sample-barcoded 5' primer. TCRdb redid the processing of the public reads, applying fastp at Q25 and MiXCR, and retained in-frame beta chains. Every CDR3 protein is listed once, alongside the most common genes and DNA of its rows. The table for this sample lists 450,000 to 600,000 distinct CDR3 sequences; approximately 26% of them were counted only once. The ten largest clones represent 3% to 4.5% of the sample. A further study also used this sample, focusing on T cells of mothers and their children.

The sample consisted of blood. All receptors come from a boy between 2 and 15 years old in good health.

The chain has TRBV9 and TRBJ2-1; weak D call: TRBD2 (5 bases). The CDR3 covers 14 residues. V was trimmed by 3 bases and J by 3 bases, leaving 10 bases between them. Germline CDR1 reads SGDLS; CDR2 reads YYNGEE. Written as DNA, the CDR3 is TGTGCCAGCAGCGCCCTACTAGACTACAATGAGCAGTTCTTC. Amino acid sequence: CASSALLDYNEQFF.

The J gene is TRBJ2-7, the V gene TRBV3-1; 10 bases align to TRBD1. Germline CDR1 is LGHDT and CDR2 is YNNKEL (reference sequence). Trimming cost V 1 base and J 4 bases; bases outside gene matches: 22. The CDR3 contains 21 residues. CDR3: CASSQVWETGDRGYRKYEQYF. CDR3 nucleotides: TGTGCCAGCAGCCAAGTCTGGGAAACGGGGGACAGGGGCTACCGTAAATACGAGCAGTACTTC.

The chain has TRBV12-5 and TRBJ1-3; D is possibly TRBD1 (5 bases). Germline CDR1 LGHNT, CDR2 FRNRAP. This CDR3 spans 14 amino acids. V was clipped by 7 bases and J by 2 bases, with 12 bases between them. CDR3 nucleotides: TGTGCTAGTGCCAAAGACAGTACTGGAAACACCATATATTTT. Translation gives CASAKDSTGNTIYF. Supplemented by reference TRBV12-5 and TRBJ1-3, the full variable domain reads DARVTQTPRHKVTEMGQEVTMRCQPILGHNTVFWYRQTMMQGLELLAYFRNRAPLDDSGMPKDRFSAEMPDATLATLKIQPSEPRDSAVYFCASAKDSTGNTIYFGEGSWLTVV.

For the CDR3, the DNA is TGTGCCAGCAGTAAGAATGGGATTCCCTACGAGCAGTACTTC. This gives the protein CASSKNGIPYEQYF. The J gene is TRBJ2-7, the V gene TRBV28; the D is unclear. This CDR3 is built from 14 residues. Trimming cost V 5 bases and J 2 bases, with 13 bases left between them. CDR1 and CDR2 (germline): MDHEN, SYDVKM.

This clonotype was observed a handful of times. The chain recombines TRBV11-1 with TRBJ2-6, with 10 bases that match TRBD2. The V gene end was trimmed by 6 bases and the J gene end by 0 bases; junction bases not matched to a gene: 17. This CDR3 is built from 21 residues. Germline V gene sequence: CDR1 SGHAT, CDR2 FQDESV (reference sequence). The CDR3, as DNA: TGTGCCAGCAGACCACCGTCAGGGTCCCCTAGCGGGGGCTCTGGGGCCAACGTCCTGACTTTC. It translates to CASRPPSGSPSGGSGANVLTF.

This clonotype has more than one count but fewer than ten. The V and J genes are TRBV12-3 or TRBV12-4 and TRBJ2-5; D unclear. V gave up 7 bases and J gave up 5 bases, with 14 bases separating them. This CDR3 contains 13 residues. CDR3 sequence reads: CASTTWGTETQYF. The CDR3 DNA follows: TGTGCCAGCACCACGTGGGGAACGGAGACCCAGTACTTC.

The V call is TRBV15, the J call TRBJ2-7; D unresolved. This CDR3 contains 13 residues. V dropped 3 bases and J dropped 0 bases, with 6 bases sitting between them. The germline V gene encodes CDR1 LNHNV and CDR2 YYDKDF (reference sequence). The CDR3 sequence: CATSSRSSYEQYF. The CDR3 region has the DNA TGTGCCACCAGCAGCCGGAGCTCCTACGAGCAGTACTTC.

The rearrangement uses TRBV13 and TRBJ2-1, with D unresolved. The J call is uncertain, as TRBJ2-7 better fits the DNA end. The CDR3 runs 13 residues. Germline V gene data show CDR1 as PRHDT and CDR2 as FYEKMQ (reference sequence). The CDR3 region is CASSADVAYEQYF. CDR3 sequence (DNA): TGTGCCAGCAGCGCGGACGTCGCCTACGAGCAGTACTTC.

The J gene is TRBJ2-7, the V gene TRBV28, with D perhaps TRBD1 (5 bases). V shed 1 base and J shed 4 bases, with 14 bases lying between them. This CDR3 spans 15 amino acids. Germline CDR1 is MDHEN and CDR2 is SYDVKM. The CDR3, as DNA: TGTGCCAGCAGTTTATCTGACAGTCGCCCATACGAGCAGTACTTC. It is translated as CASSLSDSRPYEQYF.

This clonotype was detected only a few times. This chain joins TRBV10-3 and TRBJ2-1, with 7 bases fitting TRBD2. V trimming: 8 bases; J trimming: 3 bases; junction bases outside the gene matches: 4. The CDR3 spans 13 residues. Germline loops: CDR1 ENHRY, CDR2 SYGVKD. The CDR3: CAIWSSGYNEQFF. In nucleotides, the CDR3 is TGTGCCATCTGGTCTAGCGGCTACAATGAGCAGTTCTTC.

The chain recombines TRBV6-5 with TRBJ2-7; the D gene is possibly TRBD2 (5 bases). The CDR3 runs 18 residues. CDR1 MNHEY and CDR2 SVGAGI come from the germline V gene. V lost 0 bases and J 0 bases, leaving 18 bases between the germline ends. The CDR3 DNA is TGTGCCAGCAGTTACTCGGCCAGCGGTCGCTTCAGCTCCTACGAGCAGTACTTC. Protein: CASSYSASGRFSSYEQYF.

The chain employs TRBV21-1 and TRBJ2-7; the D call TRBD2 from the table was never checked on the DNA. TRBV21-1 is termed a pseudogene. The CDR3 loop spans 13 amino acids. CDR3 in DNA: TGTGCCAGCAGCGCCTGGGACTCTGGGGAGCAGTACTTC. Translation gives CASSAWDSGEQYF.

This clonotype was detected only a few times. The V gene is TRBV5-1, the J gene TRBJ2-5; tentatively, D is TRBD1 (6 bases). The germline V gene encodes CDR1 SGHRS and CDR2 YFSETQ. The CDR3 is 14 amino acids. V gave up 0 bases and J gave up 7 bases, with 13 bases separating them. DNA for the CDR3: TGCGCCAGCAGCTTGGAGGGGGAATTAGGGACCCAGTACTTC. This sequence encodes CASSLEGELGTQYF. The complete variable domain, with remaining parts taken from reference TRBV5-1 and TRBJ2-5, reads KAGVTQTPRYLIKTRGQQVTLSCSPISGHRSVSWYQQTPGQGLQFLFEYFSETQRNKGNFPGRFSGRQFSNSRSEMNVSTLELGDSALYLCASSLEGELGTQYFGPGTRLLVL.

V and J are TRBV4-3 and TRBJ2-2, with no clear D. In germline, CDR1 is LGHNA, CDR2 YSLEER. The CDR3 has 18 residues. V lost 3 bases and J lost 0, with 17 bases in between. CDR3: CASSQGYLAASNTGELFF. The CDR3, as DNA: TGCGCCAGCAGCCAGGGATACTTGGCGGCTTCGAACACCGGGGAGCTGTTTTTT.

The chain uses TRBV12-5 and TRBJ1-1; no clear D gene. From germline, CDR1 is LGHNT and CDR2 FRNRAP. This CDR3 spans 14 amino acids. V was cut by 2 bases and J by 5 bases, with 12 bases left in between. CDR3 nucleotide sequence: TGTGCTAGTGGTTTGCTCGTAGGACCTACTGAAGCTTTCTTT. Translating it yields CASGLLVGPTEAFF.

This clonotype showed up just a few times. The chain uses TRBV12-3 or TRBV12-4 and TRBJ2-2, with TRBD2 identical over 12 bases. This CDR3 is 16 amino acids long. The ends lost 7 bases at V and 4 bases at J; junction bases unmatched: 7. Written as DNA, the CDR3 is TGTGCCAGCAACCTACTAGCGGGAGGACCCACCGGGGAGCTGTTTTTT. Its protein product is CASNLLAGGPTGELFF.

This clonotype was recorded a few times. The chain has TRBV12-3 or TRBV12-4 and TRBJ2-5, with D perhaps matching TRBD2 (6 bases). The CDR3 totals 14 residues. V was cut by 5 bases and J by 5 bases, with 15 bases left in between. The CDR3 DNA reads as TGTGCCAGCAGTCTACTGGACCGGGGGGAGACCCAGTACTTC. It codes for CASSLLDRGETQYF.

The rearrangement links TRBV4-3 to TRBJ2-5; D uncertain. The V gene's germline CDR1 is LGHNA and CDR2 YSLEER. The CDR3 consists of 16 residues. The V end lost 0 bases, the J end lost 0 bases, and 11 bases lay between the germline ends. The CDR3 sequence is CASSQDAFGYQETQYF. Written as DNA, the CDR3 is TGCGCCAGCAGCCAAGATGCATTCGGGTACCAAGAGACCCAGTACTTC.

The chain is built from TRBV14 and TRBJ2-7, with D maybe TRBD2 (5 bases). V lost 4 bases to trimming and J lost 3 bases, with 10 bases between them. The CDR3 covers 13 residues. Per the germline V gene, CDR1 is SGHDN and CDR2 is FVKESK. The CDR3: CASSRTALYEQYF. In DNA form, the CDR3 reads TGTGCCAGCAGCCGGACTGCCCTCTACGAGCAGTACTTC.

As concerns this clonotype: The junction differs from germline at one of its ends, possibly a read error. This chain links TRBV20-1 with TRBJ2-3, with a weak D call TRBD2 (5 bases). This CDR3 has 14 amino acids. From germline, CDR1 is DFQATT and CDR2 SNEGSKA (reference sequence). The chain's CDR3 is CSAPSQVSTDTQYF. The CDR3 DNA reads as TGTAGTGCTCCTAGCCAGGTTAGCACAGATACGCAGTATTTT.

This clonotype has a single count. J is TRBJ2-5 and V is TRBV28; D gene uncertain. The J call may be wrong; the DNA end is better matched by TRBJ2-7. From germline, CDR1 is MDHEN and CDR2 SYDVKM. This CDR3 contains 11 residues. The CDR3: CASSVTVEQYF. In nucleotides, the CDR3 is TGTGCCAGCAGTGTGACGGTCGAGCAGTACTTC.

This clonotype was recorded a few times. The CDR3 protein is CSANRGPEETQYF. CDR3 in DNA: TGCAGTGCGAACCGGGGGCCGGAAGAGACCCAGTACTTC. This chain connects TRBV20-1 to TRBJ2-5; tentatively, D is TRBD1 or TRBD2 (6 bases each). Germline CDR1 DFQATT, CDR2 SNEGSKA (reference sequence). With 6 bases removed from V and 3 bases from J, the gap between germline ends came to 14 bases. The CDR3 sequence is 13 residues long.

This clonotype was observed a few times. The chain joins TRBV2 to TRBJ2-3, with D unclear. The V and J ends lost 4 bases and 1 base respectively, with 9 bases between them. This CDR3 comprises 14 residues. Germline CDR1 is SNHLY and CDR2 is FYNNEI. CDR3 residues: CASSAERGTDTQYF. CDR3 nucleotide sequence: TGTGCCAGCAGTGCGGAGCGAGGCACAGATACGCAGTATTTT.

The genes are TRBV2 and TRBJ2-5, with no clear D. V dropped 4 bases and J dropped 0 bases, with 6 bases sitting between them. CDR1 and CDR2 (germline): SNHLY, FYNNEI. The CDR3 has 13 amino acids. CDR3 bases: TGTGCCAGCAGTGGCCAGTACCAAGAGACCCAGTACTTC. This sequence encodes CASSGQYQETQYF.

The rearrangement joins TRBV2 to TRBJ2-1; D not certain. The CDR3 loop spans 14 amino acids. V was shortened by 7 bases and J by 0 bases, with 10 bases between the two germline ends. Germline CDR1 SNHLY, CDR2 FYNNEI. As DNA, the CDR3 is TGTGCCAGCAACGACCTTAGCTCCTACAATGAGCAGTTCTTC. Translating gives CASNDLSSYNEQFF.

The gene calls are TRBV12-3 or TRBV12-4 and TRBJ1-1, with 7 bases fitting TRBD1. The V and J ends lost 0 bases and 0 bases, in that order; junction bases with no gene match: 4. The CDR3 contains 16 residues. This chain's CDR3 is CASSLAKQGLNTEAFF. In nucleotides, the CDR3 is TGTGCCAGCAGTTTAGCTAAACAGGGGCTGAACACTGAAGCTTTCTTT.

This clonotype appeared a few times. The genes are TRBV5-5 and TRBJ2-5; TRBD2 might be the D (6 bases). The CDR3 is made up of 15 amino acids. CDR1 and CDR2 (germline): SGHKS, YYEKEE (reference sequence). The V end lost 0 bases, the J end lost 3 bases, and 12 bases lay between the germline ends. The CDR3 loop reads CASSLGDFPKETQYF. The CDR3 bases are TGTGCCAGCAGCTTGGGGGACTTCCCCAAAGAGACCCAGTACTTC.

The chain is built from TRBV6-5 and TRBJ1-1; D is possibly TRBD1 (6 bases). Trimming took off 4 bases at V and 11 bases at J, with 11 bases between the two ends. The germline V gene has CDR1 MNHEY and CDR2 SVGAGI. The CDR3 length is 11 residues. The CDR3 region is CASSSPRGAFF. CDR3 nucleotides: TGTGCCAGCAGTTCTCCCAGGGGTGCTTTCTTT.

The V and J genes are TRBV5-1 and TRBJ2-7, with TRBD2 matching over 9 bases. Trimming cost V 4 bases and J 3 bases; bases outside gene matches: 5. The length of the CDR3 is 14 residues. Germline-derived CDR1 and CDR2 are SGHRS and YFSETQ. The CDR3 region has the DNA TGCGCCAGCAGCAGGACTAGCGCCCACTACGAGCAGTACTTC. Translating it yields CASSRTSAHYEQYF.

This clonotype has a handful of counts. V gene TRBV7-2 combines with J gene TRBJ1-2, with TRBD1 matching 7 bases. The ends lost 5 bases at V and 0 bases at J; junction bases unmatched: 21. There are 20 residues in the CDR3. Per germline, CDR1 SGHTA and CDR2 FQGNSA. As DNA, the CDR3 is TGTGCCAGCAGCCAACCGGGCACAGGGGACGGTGGTGGATCTAACTATGGCTACACCTTC. Amino acids: CASSQPGTGDGGGSNYGYTF.

Comments on this clonotype: One junction end does not reproduce the germline sequence, and a read error may be involved. The chain is built from TRBV5-4 and TRBJ1-2, with D uncertain. From germline, CDR1 is SGHNT and CDR2 YYREEE (reference sequence). The CDR3 sequence is 13 residues long. CDR3 in DNA: TGTGCCAGCAGTTTGGATGGCTCCTATGGCTACACCTTC. It yields the protein CASSLDGSYGYTF.